A selection of T cell receptor beta chains follows, all from one sample in a study of blood T cells in healthy people across ages. TCRdb re-called the 5' RACE reads through MiXCR, storing one row per CDR3 protein. The sample has fewer than 2,000,000 distinct CDR3 sequences; around 35% are singletons. Sequencing was performed on blood. Receptors were obtained from a woman in her 30s in good health. CDR3s include the opening cysteine and the closing phenylalanine or tryptophan. Each record gives: J gene, D gene, CDR3 length, clone size, V gene, CDR3 DNA, CDR3 protein. D genes are given only for firm matches. Rows give clone size only sometimes, using once, few, many, or a class for an expanded clone.

j_call: TRBJ1-2
d_call: NA
cdr3_length: 13
clone_size: NA
v_call: TRBV12-3/TRBV12-4
cdr3_nt: TGTGCCAGCAGTTCCCGAGCTTTTGGAGGCTACACCTTC
cdr3_aa: CASSSRAFGGYTF

j_call: TRBJ1-1
d_call: NA
cdr3_length: 15
clone_size: NA
v_call: TRBV7-9
cdr3_nt: TGTGCCAGCAGCTCGCTGGGATTTACGGACACTGAAGCTTTCTTT
cdr3_aa: CASSSLGFTDTEAFF

j_call: TRBJ2-3
d_call: TRBD2
cdr3_length: 16
clone_size: NA
v_call: TRBV7-9
cdr3_nt: TGTGCCAGCAGTCTAACTAGCGGGGGTAGAACAGATACGCAGTATTTT
cdr3_aa: CASSLTSGGRTDTQYF

j_call: TRBJ2-3
d_call: TRBD2
cdr3_length: 15
clone_size: NA
v_call: TRBV27
cdr3_nt: TGTGCCAGCAGTTTAGAGAGCGGGAGGAGAGATACGCAGTATTTT
cdr3_aa: CASSLESGRRDTQYF

j_call: TRBJ2-7
d_call: NA
cdr3_length: 10
clone_size: few
v_call: TRBV6-4
cdr3_nt: TGTGCCGGCAGATTCTACGAGCAGTACTTC
cdr3_aa: CAGRFYEQYF

j_call: TRBJ1-4
d_call: NA
cdr3_length: 16
clone_size: NA
v_call: TRBV27
cdr3_nt: TGTGCCAGCCGGACCTGGGGGAAAGGAACTAATGAAAAACTGTTTTTT
cdr3_aa: CASRTWGKGTNEKLFF

j_call: TRBJ2-1
d_call: NA
cdr3_length: 12
clone_size: many
v_call: TRBV29-1
cdr3_nt: TGCAGCGTTGAAGCCGCCTACAATGAGCAGTTCTTC
cdr3_aa: CSVEAAYNEQFF

j_call: TRBJ2-3
d_call: NA
cdr3_length: 13
clone_size: NA
v_call: TRBV7-3
cdr3_nt: TGTGCCAGCAGTGGACCAGACACAGATACGCAGTATTTT
cdr3_aa: CASSGPDTDTQYF

j_call: TRBJ2-3
d_call: TRBD2
cdr3_length: 17
clone_size: NA
v_call: TRBV3-1
cdr3_nt: TGTGCCAGCAGCCAGTCTGGAAAACTAGCGGGAGCAGATACGCAGTATTTT
cdr3_aa: CASSQSGKLAGADTQYF

j_call: TRBJ2-2
d_call: NA
cdr3_length: 13
clone_size: NA
v_call: TRBV6-5
cdr3_nt: TGTGCCAGCAGTTATACCTTGCCCGGGGAGCTGTTTTTT
cdr3_aa: CASSYTLPGELFF

j_call: TRBJ2-1
d_call: NA
cdr3_length: 16
clone_size: NA
v_call: TRBV6-6
cdr3_nt: TGTGCCAGCAGTTACTCGAGGCCTGTCCTCATGGAGACCCAGTTCTTC
cdr3_aa: CASSYSRPVLMETQFF

j_call: TRBJ2-3
d_call: NA
cdr3_length: 15
clone_size: few
v_call: TRBV13
cdr3_nt: TGTGCCAGCAGCCCTAGCAACCCTAGCACAGATACGCAGTATTTT
cdr3_aa: CASSPSNPSTDTQYF

j_call: TRBJ1-4
d_call: NA
cdr3_length: 14
clone_size: NA
v_call: TRBV12-3/TRBV12-4
cdr3_nt: TGTGCCAGCAGTTTAGCGGGAGCTTGTGAAAAACTGTTTTTT
cdr3_aa: CASSLAGACEKLFF

j_call: TRBJ2-7
d_call: TRBD2
cdr3_length: 16
clone_size: few
v_call: TRBV28
cdr3_nt: TGTGCCACCACCCCGGCTAGCGGGTCAAGCTCCTACGAGCAGTACTTC
cdr3_aa: CATTPASGSSSYEQYF

j_call: TRBJ2-7
d_call: NA
cdr3_length: 16
clone_size: many
v_call: TRBV20-1
cdr3_nt: TGCAGTGCTGGGGGCCCGGGGTCGGAGCCCCCCTACGAGCAGTACTTC
cdr3_aa: CSAGGPGSEPPYEQYF

j_call: TRBJ1-1
d_call: NA
cdr3_length: 14
clone_size: NA
v_call: TRBV20-1
cdr3_nt: TGCAGTGCTAGAGATCCACAGATGAACACTGAAGCTTTCTTT
cdr3_aa: CSARDPQMNTEAFF

j_call: TRBJ1-2
d_call: NA
cdr3_length: 15
clone_size: few
v_call: TRBV28
cdr3_nt: TGTGCCAGCAGTTTAAGGCTACAGAGGCCCGAGGGCTACACCTTC
cdr3_aa: CASSLRLQRPEGYTF

j_call: TRBJ2-5
d_call: NA
cdr3_length: 16
clone_size: few
v_call: TRBV7-8
cdr3_nt: TGTGCCAGCAGCTTAGCTAGCCCTATTCATGGGGAGACCCAGTACTTC
cdr3_aa: CASSLASPIHGETQYF

j_call: TRBJ2-5
d_call: NA
cdr3_length: 16
clone_size: NA
v_call: TRBV11-2
cdr3_nt: TGTGCCAGCAGCTTAGACGGGAGAGGTTCCTACAATGAGCAGTACTTC
cdr3_aa: CASSLDGRGSYNEQYF

j_call: TRBJ2-5
d_call: TRBD2
cdr3_length: 14
clone_size: NA
v_call: TRBV4-1
cdr3_nt: TGCGCCGGCAGCCTCGGGGAGGGGACAGAGACCCAGTACTTC
cdr3_aa: CAGSLGEGTETQYF

j_call: TRBJ2-7
d_call: TRBD1
cdr3_length: 14
clone_size: NA
v_call: TRBV27
cdr3_nt: TGTGCCAGCAGTTTGTTTCCAGGGGGTTACGAGCAGTACTTC
cdr3_aa: CASSLFPGGYEQYF

j_call: TRBJ2-7
d_call: NA
cdr3_length: 18
clone_size: NA
v_call: TRBV14
cdr3_nt: TGTGCCAGCAGCCAAGATTCACCAATTAGGGAGTACTCCTACGAGCAGTACTTC
cdr3_aa: CASSQDSPIREYSYEQYF

j_call: TRBJ1-5
d_call: TRBD1
cdr3_length: 13
clone_size: NA
v_call: TRBV7-9
cdr3_nt: TGTGCCAGCAGCCCAGGACAGGAACAGCCCCAGCATTTT
cdr3_aa: CASSPGQEQPQHF

j_call: TRBJ1-5
d_call: NA
cdr3_length: 15
clone_size: NA
v_call: TRBV7-2
cdr3_nt: TGTGCCAGCAGCTTTTTAAGGTCTAGCAATCAGCCCCAGCATTTT
cdr3_aa: CASSFLRSSNQPQHF

j_call: TRBJ1-6
d_call: NA
cdr3_length: 16
clone_size: few
v_call: TRBV5-5
cdr3_nt: TGTGCCAGCAGCTTGGCCGGAGGCAGGGGCTATTCACCCCTCCACTTT
cdr3_aa: CASSLAGGRGYSPLHF

j_call: TRBJ2-3
d_call: NA
cdr3_length: 16
clone_size: NA
v_call: TRBV20-1
cdr3_nt: TGCAGTGCTAGGGAAATTAACGGTTACTTCACATATACGCAGTATTTT
cdr3_aa: CSAREINGYFTYTQYF

j_call: TRBJ1-6
d_call: TRBD1
cdr3_length: 17
clone_size: few
v_call: TRBV12-3/TRBV12-4
cdr3_nt: TGTGCCAGCAGTCGAAGACAGGGATCCGACTTCAGTTCACCCCTCCACTTT
cdr3_aa: CASSRRQGSDFSSPLHF

j_call: TRBJ2-1
d_call: NA
cdr3_length: 13
clone_size: few
v_call: TRBV20-1
cdr3_nt: TGCAGTGCTAGAAGCAGGGTTGCCGATGAGCAGTTCTTC
cdr3_aa: CSARSRVADEQFF

j_call: TRBJ2-1
d_call: NA
cdr3_length: 15
clone_size: few
v_call: TRBV12-3/TRBV12-4
cdr3_nt: TGTGCCAGCACCCACCGAGAGGAGGGGTACTATGAGCAGTTCTTC
cdr3_aa: CASTHREEGYYEQFF

j_call: TRBJ2-7
d_call: NA
cdr3_length: 20
clone_size: NA
v_call: TRBV6-8
cdr3_nt: TGTGCCAGCAGTTGGGTCTTGGTTATCGAAGAAGACCCGGCTACAGCGGAGCAGTACTTC
cdr3_aa: CASSWVLVIEEDPATAEQYF

j_call: TRBJ2-7
d_call: TRBD1
cdr3_length: 18
clone_size: NA
v_call: TRBV11-2
cdr3_nt: TGTGCCAGCAGCTTAGAAGTGTCTGGACAGGGTGTATTCTACGAGCAGTACTTC
cdr3_aa: CASSLEVSGQGVFYEQYF

j_call: TRBJ2-3
d_call: NA
cdr3_length: 18
clone_size: few
v_call: TRBV20-1
cdr3_nt: TGCAGTGCTCCCCCCCCCATTGGTCCAGCCCCCTGGGGGGATACGCAGTATTTT
cdr3_aa: CSAPPPIGPAPWGDTQYF

j_call: TRBJ2-1
d_call: NA
cdr3_length: 16
clone_size: few
v_call: TRBV9
cdr3_nt: TGTGCCAGCAGCTCCCGGGACTTTCACTCCTACAATGAGCAGTTCTTC
cdr3_aa: CASSSRDFHSYNEQFF

j_call: TRBJ2-7
d_call: NA
cdr3_length: 15
clone_size: NA
v_call: TRBV27
cdr3_nt: TGTGCCAGCAGTCCTAGACCCAGTTGGGGCTACGAGCAGTACTTC
cdr3_aa: CASSPRPSWGYEQYF